This is a list of T cell receptor beta chains from one sample in a study of CD4 T cells in relation to SARS-CoV-2 and coronaviruses. TCRdb keeps only in-frame clones here, not all; method: immunoSEQ multiplex PCR. The table shows tens of thousands of clones, with about 80% occurring only once. These receptors' antigens are unknown. The specimen was CD4+ T cells from PBMCs, cultured in vitro. The source is a human donor in good health. Each CDR3 is given with its conserved first and last residue. D genes are given only for firm matches.

j_gene	d_gene	v_gene	CDR3nt	CDR3aa
TRBJ2-2	-	TRBV9	TGTGCCAGCAGCGTAGAGGATGCCTCGAATATACCCGGGGAGCTGTTTTTT	CASSVEDASNIPGELFF
TRBJ2-7	-	TRBV5-1	TGCGCCAGCAGCCCCCAGGGACGGATCTACGAGCAGTACTTC	CASSPQGRIYEQYF
TRBJ2-7	TRBD1	TRBV27	TGTGCCAGCGGCAGTCAGGACAGGCCAGCCTGGGAGCAGTACTTC	CASGSQDRPAWEQYF
TRBJ2-7	-	TRBV5-1	TGCGCCAGCAGCTTGGATGGGGTCGGGCAGGCGAGGGAGCAGTACTTC	CASSLDGVGQAREQYF
TRBJ2-7	TRBD2	TRBV4-2	TGTGCCAGCAGCCAAGAACGCGTGCCGGGAGCGGGAGATCTGTCCTACGAGCAGTACTTC	CASSQERVPGAGDLSYEQYF
TRBJ1-1	-	TRBV7-9	TGTGCCAGCAGCGCATCCCTGGGTCGGGCCCAAAGGACTGAAGCTTTCTTT	CASSASLGRAQRTEAFF
TRBJ2-3	-	TRBV10-2	TGCGCCAGCAGTGATGTAGCGGATAGAACAGATACGCAGTATTTT	CASSDVADRTDTQYF
TRBJ2-5	-	TRBV6-5	TGTGCCAGCAGCCTGACAGCGTCCAGGGAGACCCAGTACTTC	CASSLTASRETQYF
TRBJ2-3	-	TRBV24-1	TGTGCCACCGGTGATTGGGAGAGGACGCAGTATTTT	CATGDWERTQYF
TRBJ2-7	-	TRBV3-1/TRBV3-2	TGTGCCAGCAGCCAGAAGGAGGGCTACGAGCAGTACTTC	CASSQKEGYEQYF